This T cell receptor (beta chain) stems from a study of cytomegalovirus exposure and HLA in healthy donors. Study details: The roughly 120 million unique TCR beta sequences, from roughly 170 million T cells, were found by an earlier analysis.

Primers for the PCR totalled 60 Vbeta and 13 Jbeta. TCRdb's copy holds only in-frame clones and misses some; the assay was immunoSEQ multiplex PCR. The table includes 90,000 to 110,000 clones, over 9.5% detected once. The length of the CDR3 is 13 residues. Trimming took off 3 bases at V and 7 bases at J, with 9 bases between the two ends. Germline V gene lookup returns CDR1 LNHDA and CDR2 SQIVND (reference sequence). Donors sampled were nominally healthy, though unrecorded immune exposures were likely. The source material was PBMCs. The origin of this receptor is a man in his forties or fifties in good health and CMV-seropositive. This chain uses TRBV19 with TRBJ2-2, with TRBD1 as a possible D gene (6 bases). CDR3 loop: CASSIAGDGELFF. CDR3 in DNA: TGTGCCAGTAGTATCGCAGGGGACGGGGAGCTGTTTTTT.